These 13 T cell receptor beta chains originate from one sample sequenced in a study of blood T cell repertoires in COVID-19. The table came from immunoSEQ multiplex PCR; TCRdb's copy has only in-frame clones and leaves some out. Here the sample spans about 190,000 clones, just under 80% being singletons. Source material: peripheral blood. The receptors originated from a woman older than 75 with active or convalescent COVID-19.

This rearrangement joins TRBV5-4 to TRBJ1-4, with 9 bases aligning to TRBD1. Germline V gives CDR1 SGHNT, CDR2 YYREEE (reference sequence). The CDR3 covers 17 residues. Germline trimming cut 0 bases from V and 5 bases from J; bases unmatched to any gene: 8. CDR3 DNA: TGTGCCAGCAGCTTGGCACCGATCGGGACAGGGAATGAAAAACTGTTTTTT. Translation gives CASSLAPIGTGNEKLFF.

The chain has TRBV28 and TRBJ2-5, with 15 bases fitting TRBD2. Germline V CDR1 and CDR2: MDHEN, SYDVKM. The J segment lost 2 bases and the V segment lost 6 bases, leaving 4 bases of the junction unmatched. The CDR3 totals 16 residues. The CDR3 protein is CASRWTSGGAQETQYF. The DNA for the CDR3 is TGTGCCAGCAGATGGACTAGCGGGGGGGCTCAAGAGACCCAGTACTTC. Full variable domain (remainder filled in from reference TRBV28 and TRBJ2-5): DVKVTQSSRYLVKRTGEKVFLECVQDMDHENMFWYRQDPGLGLRLIYFSYDVKMKEKGDIPEGYSVSREKKERFSLILESASTNQTSMYLCASRWTSGGAQETQYFGPGTRLLVL.

CDR3 DNA: TGCGCCAGCAGCCGAAGGACAGAGCAACACTACGAGCAGTACTTC. Protein product: CASSRRTEQHYEQYF. The chain is built from TRBV4-1 and TRBJ2-7, with a weak D call TRBD1 (6 bases). Trimming cost V 4 bases and J 3 bases, with 16 bases left between them. The CDR3 extends over 15 amino acids. CDR1 is MGHRA and CDR2 is YSYEKL in the germline V gene.

This clone was seen a handful of times. V and J are TRBV12-5 and TRBJ2-1; D might be TRBD1 (6 bases). V lost 0 bases to trimming and J lost 4 bases, with 16 bases between them. The CDR3 consists of 17 residues. Germline V lookup: CDR1 LGHNT, CDR2 FRNRAP. CDR3 bases: TGTGCTAGTGGTTTGGTAGCGGACAGTCTTGGGTACAATGAGCAGTTCTTC. Amino acid sequence: CASGLVADSLGYNEQFF.

The genes are TRBV11-3 and TRBJ2-2; TRBD2 agrees at 14 bases. The trim removed 5 bases at V and 4 bases at J, leaving 9 bases unmatched. CDR3 length: 18 residues. CDR1 and CDR2 from the germline V gene are SGHNT and YENEEA. CDR3 region: CASSRGLAGGFTTGELFF. The CDR3 DNA reads TGTGCCAGCAGCCGAGGACTAGCGGGGGGTTTTACCACCGGGGAGCTGTTTTTT.

The chain recombines TRBV30 with TRBJ1-2; D unclear. V was clipped by 0 bases and J by 8 bases, with 16 bases between them. This CDR3 has 14 amino acids. Germline V gene sequence: CDR1 GTSNPN, CDR2 SVGIG (reference sequence). The CDR3 region is CAWSVKGLGVGYTF. Written as DNA, the CDR3 is TGTGCCTGGAGTGTGAAAGGGTTGGGAGTCGGCTACACCTTC.

The chain carries TRBV7-3 and TRBJ2-2; 8 bases are a match to TRBD2. Germline V gives CDR1 SGHTA, CDR2 FQGTGA. With 5 bases clipped from V and 0 bases from J, the junction kept 5 bases outside the gene matches. The CDR3 totals 16 residues. The DNA of the CDR3 is TGTGCCAGCAGCAGCACTAGCGGTGCGAACACCGGGGAGCTGTTTTTT. Residues: CASSSTSGANTGELFF.

This chain uses TRBV29-1 with TRBJ2-1; D is possibly TRBD2 (7 bases). From germline, CDR1 is SQVTM and CDR2 ANQGSEA. The CDR3 spans 14 residues. The DNA of the CDR3 is TGCAGTGGGGGGGCTCACTCCTCCTACAATGAGCAGTTCTTC. Its translation: CSGGAHSSYNEQFF.

The chain links TRBV9 to TRBJ2-7, with TRBD1 as a possible D gene (7 bases). The CDR3 has 15 amino acids. Germline CDR1 is SGDLS and CDR2 is YYNGEE. Trimming took off 3 bases at V and 3 bases at J, with 16 bases between the two ends. The CDR3 DNA reads as TGTGCCAGCAGCGGATCGACAGGGAGGCGCTACGAGCAGTACTTC. Translated: CASSGSTGRRYEQYF.

The rearrangement uses TRBV5-8 and TRBJ1-5; 8 bases match TRBD1. The germline CDR1 and CDR2 sequences are SGHTS and YDEGEE. This CDR3 has 13 amino acids. The V segment lost 6 bases and the J segment 5 bases; nucleotides outside the gene matches: 4. CDR3 coding DNA: TGTGCCAGCAACAAGGACAGGGATCAGCCCCAGCATTTT. This translates into CASNKDRDQPQHF.

This clone has only a few counts. The V call is TRBV5-1, the J call TRBJ1-1; D remains ambiguous. Trimming pared 3 bases from V and 1 base from J, leaving 7 bases between. Germline CDR1 reads SGHRS; CDR2 reads YFSETQ. The CDR3 length is 13 residues. DNA for the CDR3: TGCGCCAGCAGCTCAATCGGGAACACTGAAGCTTTCTTT. It is translated as CASSSIGNTEAFF.

V is TRBV10-3 and J is TRBJ1-1; 9 bases map to TRBD1. After removal of 9 bases from V and 3 bases from J, the junction contained 5 bases not matched to a gene. CDR1 ENHRY and CDR2 SYGVKD come from the germline V gene. The CDR3 covers 13 residues. CDR3 DNA sequence: TGTGCCATTAGACAGGGGGAGGACACTGAAGCTTTCTTT. This gives the protein CAIRQGEDTEAFF.

This clone showed up just a few times. The chain joins TRBV5-8 to TRBJ1-2; D remains unclear. V lost 4 bases and J 5 bases, leaving 9 bases between the germline ends. The CDR3 extends over 12 amino acids. The germline gives CDR1 SGHTS, CDR2 YDEGEE. CDR3 sequence reads: CASSRALYGYTF. In DNA, the CDR3 is TGTGCCAGCAGCCGCGCCTTATATGGCTACACCTTC.